The entry below describes one T cell receptor (beta chain). Its target antigen remains unknown. No clone much larger than this one lies a single base away; base qualities are absent. The germline V gene (reference sequence) provides CDR1 SEHNR and CDR2 FQNEAQ. The CDR3 contains 18 residues, cysteine and phenylalanine counted. Only CDR3 DNA remains: 54 bases, in frame from the first base. V sheds 2 bases and J sheds 5 bases, leaving 24 bases between their ends. The treatment or condition label, read with the paper, signifies: some 19 received Ad26.COV2.S at low or high dose, single or two shots; five or six received placebo; per-sample allocation not given. Repertoires of vaccine and placebo recipients were sequenced from samples taken on day 63 after the first injection. In Cohort 1b, 25 or so adults aged 18-55 years were enrolled at a single site in Boston, USA, between 29 July and 7 August 2020. Ad26.COV2.S was a replication-incompetent adenovirus type 26 vector that expressed a prefusion-stabilized SARS-CoV-2 spike protein derived from the original Wuhan strain.

The data were obtained in a study of Ad26.COV2.S vaccination and SARS-CoV-2 variants listed by TCRdb under 2021. Concerning the study at large: Donors in the vaccine arm were drawn from COV1001, a phase I-IIa trial of Ad26.COV2.S in healthy adults that was multicentre, randomized, double-blind and placebo-controlled. Dosing of Ad26.COV2.S was intramuscular, at either 5x10^10 or 1x10^11 viral particles, delivered as one shot or as two shots spaced 56 days apart. Sequencing of the TCRbeta repertoire served to evaluate the specificity and breadth of SARS-CoV-2-reactive T cell receptors following Ad26.COV2.S vaccination. The TCR-sequenced set comprised approximately 32 samples: some 19 Ad26.COV2.S vaccine recipients, 5 placebo recipients and 8 SARS-CoV-2 convalescent individuals. Trial participants were randomized into five groups of five, in which low-dose or high-dose Ad26.COV2.S was given once or twice, or placebo was given on both occasions. Investigators did not know the trial group allocation while performing experiments and assessing outcomes. What the work shows at the level of the full study, not this receptor alone: According to the authors, total T cell responses may have been underestimated by the TCR breadth and depth analyses. Higher spike-specific TCR breadth was observed in Ad26.COV2.S recipients than in placebo recipients (P = 0.0014). Vaccine and placebo recipients had comparable non-spike TCR breadth, which fits with the vaccine containing only spike. After vaccination, spike-specific CD8+ and CD4+ T cell responses were reported to show substantial breadth. The study was not powered to compare responses between vaccine doses or regimens.

TCRbeta CDR3 regions were sequenced with the immunoSEQ Assay. After extraction, genomic DNA underwent amplification by bias-controlled multiplex PCR, followed by high-throughput sequencing. Processing in the source paper ran as follows. To quantify the absolute abundance of every unique TCRbeta CDR3 region, sequences were collapsed and filtered. T cell fraction was estimated by normalizing TCRbeta template counts to usable DNA, which was measured by amplifying reference genes present in all nucleated cells. Repertoire TCRs were annotated as SARS-CoV-2-specific by exact matching of V gene, CDR3 amino acid sequence and J gene to a known reactive TCR set. The reference SARS-CoV-2 TCR set was derived from MIRA and filtered for enrichment in COVID-19-positive ImmuneCODE repertoires, a step that removed public or cross-reactive TCRs. Drawing on the MIRA antigens, annotated TCRs were analysed further at the level of specific ORF or position within ORF. Breadth was defined as annotated unique rearrangements over total unique productive rearrangements; depth was the summed frequency of those rearrangements. Two-sided Wilcoxon rank-sum tests were applied when comparing TCR breadth between groups. TCRdb retrieved this table from immuneACCESS and kept in-frame rearrangements only. Not all clones are present; in checked studies, unresolved V genes account for under half, and no reason is known for the remainder. Clonal size and the V and J genes are those of that table, whereas D and trimming came from the DNA. The sample includes around 320,000 clones, with roughly 91% observed a single time. The ten largest clones add up to around 3.5% of the sample.

Material: peripheral blood, obtained in a trial of Ad26.COV2.S vaccine versus placebo. This TCR came from a person aged 18-65 years who received the Ad26.COV2.S COVID-19 vaccine or a placebo. Here the chain combines TRBV7-9 and TRBJ2-5; the D region possibly corresponds to TRBD1 (6 bases align). The DNA sequence reads TGTGCCAGCAGCTTAACTGAACCGCCCCTACCAGGGGTGGAGACCCAGTACTTC. Protein translation: CASSLTEPPLPGVETQYF.